This passage covers 22 T cell receptor beta chains from one sample sequenced in a study of OX40 agonist ivuxolimab in advanced cancers. Clones were read by immunoSEQ multiplex PCR, and TCRdb kept only the in-frame ones, dropping some. In the table there are approximately 25,000 clones, around 77% of which are singletons. The material sequenced was CD4+ or CD8+ T cells sorted from blood, taken in a trial of the OX40 agonist ivuxolimab. The receptors shown here come from an adult with an advanced solid tumor such as melanoma, head and neck, liver or kidney cancer.

J is TRBJ1-2 and V is TRBV30, with D tentatively TRBD1 (5 bases). The V gene's germline CDR1 is GTSNPN and CDR2 SVGIG (reference sequence). The CDR3 spans 13 residues. Deletions cut 3 bases from V and 10 bases from J, with 18 bases between. The CDR3 bases are TGTGCCTGGAGACCGGGACCCCATAAGTTCTACACCTTC. Protein: CAWRPGPHKFYTF.

This clone was picked up a small number of times. The chain is built from TRBV2 and TRBJ1-6; 8 bases align to TRBD1. This CDR3 spans 15 amino acids. Looked up from germline, CDR1 is SNHLY and CDR2 is FYNNEI. The ends lost 5 bases at V and 9 bases at J; junction bases unmatched: 9. The CDR3 DNA sequence: TGTGCCAGCAGTCGATCAGACAGGGGAGGTTCACCCCTCCACTTT. Translation: CASSRSDRGGSPLHF. Together with reference TRBV2 and TRBJ1-6, the CDR3 gives the full variable domain: EPEVTQTPSHQVTQMGQEVILRCVPISNHLYFYWYRQILGQKVEFLVSFYNNEISEKSEIFDDQFSVERPDGSNFTLKIRSTKLEDSAMYFCASSRSDRGGSPLHFGNGTRLTVT.

This chain links TRBV7-7 with TRBJ2-1; D gene uncertain. V was trimmed by 1 base and J by 0 bases, leaving 7 bases between them. The CDR3 is 15 amino acids. Germline V gives CDR1 SSHAT, CDR2 FNYEAQ (reference sequence). DNA of the CDR3: TGTGCCAGCAGCTTAGAGATGAGCTCCTACAATGAGCAGTTCTTC. Translating gives CASSLEMSSYNEQFF.

In regard to this clone: One end of the junction fails to match germline, which may point to a read error. The rearrangement uses TRBV5-1 and TRBJ1-1; D is unclear. CDR1 and CDR2 (germline): SGHRS, YFSETQ. The CDR3 contains 13 residues. The CDR3 region is CVSSFAVGTEAFF. In DNA, the CDR3 is TGCGTCAGCAGCTTTGCGGTAGGGACTGAAGCTTTCTTT.

The chain recombines TRBV23-1 with TRBJ1-1; D remains ambiguous. TRBV23-1 carries the ORF label, with uncertain function. The V end lost 3 bases, the J end lost 0 bases, and 8 bases lay between the germline ends. The CDR3 is made up of 14 amino acids. CDR3 in DNA: TGCGCCAGCAGTCATTTCGGCCTGAACACTGAAGCTTTCTTT. Translation gives CASSHFGLNTEAFF.

This clone has a single count. This chain connects TRBV6-5 to TRBJ1-2, with 7 bases matching TRBD1. This CDR3 has 14 amino acids. Trimming cost V 6 bases and J 3 bases; bases outside gene matches: 7. CDR1 MNHEY and CDR2 SVGAGI come from the germline V gene. Written as DNA, the CDR3 is TGTGCCAGCAGCCCAGGGGGGTGGGACTATGGCTACACCTTC. Protein sequence: CASSPGGWDYGYTF.

The CDR3 DNA follows: TGTGCCAGCAGCCTTTCCCAAGGGACAGGAGCCGTATATGTCTACGAGCAGTACTTC. Its protein is CASSLSQGTGAVYVYEQYF. V is TRBV4-2 and J is TRBJ2-7; 8 bases map to TRBD1. The trim removed 4 bases at V and 3 bases at J, leaving 20 bases unmatched. CDR1 is LGHNA and CDR2 is YNFKEQ in the germline V gene. There are 19 residues in the CDR3.

This clone appeared a few times. The V call is TRBV15, the J call TRBJ1-5; D gene unclear. The CDR3 loop spans 14 amino acids. Deletions cut 1 base from V and 0 bases from J, with 4 bases between. Germline V gene lookup returns CDR1 LNHNV and CDR2 YYDKDF (reference sequence). The CDR3 here is CATSRVTSNQPQHF. The DNA of the CDR3 is TGTGCCACCAGCAGAGTTACTAGCAATCAGCCCCAGCATTTT.

The rearrangement uses TRBV21-1 and TRBJ1-6; the table calls TRBD1, which could not be checked here. TRBV21-1 is a pseudogene segment. The CDR3 covers 12 residues. CDR3 in amino acids: CASSKRTVLPHF. CDR3 nucleotide sequence: TGTGCCAGCAGCAAAAGGACAGTGTTACCCCACTTT.

This chain uses TRBV6-4 with TRBJ1-2; 8 bases align to TRBD1. The CDR3 runs 15 residues. After removal of 10 bases from V and 0 bases from J, the junction contained 10 bases not matched to a gene. Germline values: CDR1 MRHNA, CDR2 SNTAGT. The CDR3 loop is CATQPDRGANYGYTF. In DNA, the CDR3 is TGTGCCACGCAACCTGACAGGGGAGCTAACTATGGCTACACCTTC.

This clone is a singleton in its sample. The chain uses TRBV2 and TRBJ2-1; no reliable D call. This CDR3 has 14 residues. Per germline, CDR1 SNHLY and CDR2 FYNNEI. V dropped 6 bases and J dropped 1 base, with 10 bases sitting between them. The CDR3 DNA sequence: TGTGCCAGCAGCCGAGGAGTTTCCTACAATGAGCAGTTCTTC. Translating gives CASSRGVSYNEQFF.

The gene calls are TRBV18 and TRBJ1-1, with no clear D. This CDR3 spans 14 amino acids. V dropped 6 bases and J dropped 0 bases, with 11 bases sitting between them. Per germline, CDR1 KGHSH and CDR2 LQKENI. The CDR3 protein is CASSTLQVNTEAFF. The CDR3 DNA reads as TGTGCCAGCTCCACCCTGCAGGTGAACACTGAAGCTTTCTTT.

This chain links TRBV27 with TRBJ1-3, with 9 bases lining up with TRBD1. Germline loops: CDR1 MNHEY, CDR2 SMNVEV (reference sequence). V was clipped by 2 bases and J by 3 bases; unmatched bases: 2. The CDR3 runs 15 residues. CDR3 residues: CASSLGTGFGNTIYF. CDR3 DNA: TGTGCCAGCAGTTTAGGGACAGGGTTTGGAAACACCATATATTTT.

This chain links TRBV23-1 with TRBJ2-5; TRBD1 matches 8 bases. TRBV23-1 is identified as an open reading frame with a role that is uncertain. The junction had 6 bases not matched to a gene; V was cut back by 2 bases and J by 1 base. The CDR3 loop spans 16 amino acids. The CDR3 DNA reads TGCGCCAGCAGTCAAGCAACCCAGGGGGCCCAAGAGACCCAGTACTTC. Its protein is CASSQATQGAQETQYF.

The DNA of the CDR3 is TGCGCCAGCAGCTTGGAGGCGAACACTGAAGCTTTCTTT. The encoded protein is CASSLEANTEAFF. This chain connects TRBV5-1 to TRBJ1-1, with no clear D. The CDR3 runs 13 residues. Germline V gives CDR1 SGHRS, CDR2 YFSETQ. V lost 0 bases and J lost 1, with 4 bases in between.

V and J are TRBV7-9 and TRBJ1-2; possible D gene TRBD1, 5 bases. The V and J ends lost 2 bases and 2 bases respectively, with 9 bases between them. The CDR3 sequence is 14 residues long. The V gene's germline CDR1 is SEHNR and CDR2 FQNEAQ (reference sequence). CDR3 sequence (DNA): TGTGCCAGCAGCTTAACGGGGCAGAACTATGGCTACACCTTC. Protein product: CASSLTGQNYGYTF.

The chain's CDR3 is CAISVSLMGFNYGYTF. CDR3 nucleotide sequence: TGTGCCATCAGTGTTTCGCTGATGGGTTTTAACTATGGCTACACCTTC. The chain joins TRBV10-3 to TRBJ1-2; D call uncertain. The CDR3 is made up of 16 amino acids. CDR1 is ENHRY, CDR2 SYGVKD, per germline. Trimming took 4 bases from V and 1 from J, leaving 16 bases between them.

This CDR3 is CSVGVSGNTEAFF. In DNA, the CDR3 is TGCAGCGTTGGAGTATCGGGGAACACTGAAGCTTTCTTT. The chain recombines TRBV29-1 with TRBJ1-1; D gene unclear. Germline CDR1 SQVTM, CDR2 ANQGSEA. The CDR3 runs 13 residues. Trimming cost V 4 bases and J 1 base, with 10 bases left between them.

This clone was picked up a small number of times. V and J are TRBV2 and TRBJ2-7; D could derive from TRBD1 or TRBD2 (6 bases each). Trimming pared 2 bases from V and 2 bases from J, leaving 13 bases between. From germline, CDR1 is SNHLY and CDR2 FYNNEI. The CDR3 has 15 amino acids. For the CDR3, the DNA is TGTGCCAGCAGTGAAATGAGGGGGGCCCCCTACGAGCAGTACTTC. It encodes CASSEMRGAPYEQYF.

The table lists this clone with a count of one. The V and J genes are TRBV11-3 and TRBJ2-1; D is perhaps TRBD1 (5 bases). Germline V CDR1 and CDR2: SGHNT, YENEEA. There are 13 residues in the CDR3. Trimming cost V 3 bases and J 4 bases, with 7 bases left between them. Here the CDR3 DNA reads TGTGCCAGCAGCTTTCAGGGATACAATGAGCAGTTCTTC. Translating gives CASSFQGYNEQFF.

The chain recombines TRBV28 with TRBJ1-2; D possibly corresponds to TRBD1 (5 bases). The CDR3 contains 12 residues. Germline CDR1 and CDR2: MDHEN and SYDVKM. Trimming stripped 6 bases from V and 7 bases from J, with 12 bases between. The CDR3 DNA sequence: TGTGCCAGCAGCTTGACAGCAGTTGGCTACACCTTC. Translating it yields CASSLTAVGYTF.

The rearrangement links TRBV7-2 to TRBJ1-1; TRBD1 aligns across 7 bases. From germline, CDR1 is SGHTA and CDR2 FQGNSA. This CDR3 is built from 15 residues. J lost 4 bases, V lost 5 bases, and 10 bases had no gene match. The CDR3 loop is CASSRQGLWSTEAFF. DNA of the CDR3: TGTGCCAGCAGCAGACAGGGCCTCTGGAGCACTGAAGCTTTCTTT.